Listed here are 16 T cell receptor beta chains from one sample, sequenced in a study of blood T cell repertoires in COVID-19. Clones were sequenced by immunoSEQ multiplex PCR, and TCRdb holds only the in-frame ones, with some missing. The sample shows about 200,000 clones, roughly 89% of them seen only once. The sample consisted of PBMCs or T cells enriched from blood (not recorded which). The receptors shown here come from a woman aged 25 to 39 who had been exposed to COVID-19.

This clone was recorded a few times. This sequence joins TRBV18 and TRBJ1-1; the D is unclear. Germline assignment: CDR1 KGHSH and CDR2 LQKENI. This CDR3 is built from 15 residues. V was trimmed by 2 bases and J by 5 bases, leaving 15 bases between them. The CDR3 bases are TGTGCCAGCTCACCATCCGCGGGTTTGGAGACTGAAGCTTTCTTT. This gives the protein CASSPSAGLETEAFF.

This chain links TRBV5-4 with TRBJ2-5; D is possibly TRBD2 (6 bases). Looked up from germline, CDR1 is SGHNT and CDR2 is YYREEE (reference sequence). With 0 bases removed from V and 0 bases from J, the gap between germline ends came to 9 bases. The CDR3 totals 15 residues. The CDR3 nucleotides are TGTGCCAGCAGCTTGGCGCGGGGATACCAAGAGACCCAGTACTTC. This sequence encodes CASSLARGYQETQYF.

This sequence joins TRBV30 and TRBJ1-1; D gene uncertain. The germline V gene encodes CDR1 GTSNPN and CDR2 SVGIG (reference sequence). The V end lost 3 bases, the J end lost 3 bases, and 11 bases lay between the germline ends. This CDR3 region has 13 residues. Here the CDR3 DNA reads TGTGCCTGGAGCCAACTACGCCACACTGAAGCTTTCTTT. It yields the protein CAWSQLRHTEAFF.

This clone was observed a handful of times. This rearrangement joins TRBV20-1 to TRBJ2-1; the D gene is possibly TRBD1 (7 bases). Germline V gene lookup returns CDR1 DFQATT and CDR2 SNEGSKA (reference sequence). This CDR3 spans 13 amino acids. V lost 3 bases and J 6 bases, leaving 12 bases between the germline ends. The CDR3 DNA follows: TGCAGTGCTAGTGCAGGGGGGCCCAATGAGCAGTTCTTC. Amino acids: CSASAGGPNEQFF.

The chain uses TRBV3-1 (or the pseudogene TRBV3-2) and TRBJ2-7; possibly TRBD2 for D (6 bases). Germline V CDR1 and CDR2: LGHDT, YNNKEL (reference sequence). There are 15 residues in the CDR3. Deletions cut 1 base from V and 2 bases from J, with 12 bases between. CDR3 nucleotide sequence: TGTGCCAGCAGCCAAGGGGGGGTGATGACCTACGAGCAGTACTTC. This encodes CASSQGGVMTYEQYF.

The sample holds a few counts of this clone. The CDR3 is CASSLTGHQNTGELFF. CDR3 nucleotides: TGTGCCAGCAGCTTAACGGGACACCAGAACACCGGGGAGCTGTTTTTT. The chain couples TRBV7-9 to TRBJ2-2; D is possibly TRBD1 (6 bases). Deletions cut 2 bases from V and 1 base from J, with 11 bases between. Looked up from germline, CDR1 is SEHNR and CDR2 is FQNEAQ (reference sequence). This CDR3 has 16 amino acids.

The chain joins TRBV5-8 to TRBJ2-3; tentative D call: TRBD1 (5 bases). Between the trimmed V and J ends, which lost 3 bases and 4 bases, there was a span of 18 bases. Germline CDR1 and CDR2: SGHTS and YDEGEE. The CDR3 has 16 amino acids. The CDR3 DNA is TGTGCCAGCAGCTATGGACAAGATTTTCGGTCAGATACGCAGTATTTT. This codes for CASSYGQDFRSDTQYF.

The chain couples TRBV4-1 to TRBJ2-7; 11 bases map to TRBD2. This CDR3 contains 18 residues. V dropped 5 bases and J dropped 5; count of bases not matched to a gene: 17. Germline loops: CDR1 MGHRA, CDR2 YSYEKL. For the CDR3, the DNA is TGCGCCAGCAGCGGCTTTAGCGGGGGGGCCGTTCCCCCCCACGAGCAGTACTTC. This translates into CASSGFSGGAVPPHEQYF.

V gene TRBV9 combines with J gene TRBJ2-2, with unresolved D. This CDR3 is built from 15 residues. Germline values: CDR1 SGDLS, CDR2 YYNGEE. Trimming removed 0 bases from V and 4 bases from J, with 10 bases in between. CDR3 DNA sequence: TGTGCCAGCAGCGTAGCGCCGTTTAGCACCGGGGAGCTGTTTTTT. This codes for CASSVAPFSTGELFF.

This rearrangement joins TRBV3-1 (or the pseudogene TRBV3-2) to TRBJ1-1, with no clear D. The CDR3 runs to 14 residues. The germline V and J ends were trimmed by 7 bases and 5 bases, with 17 bases remaining between them. Germline CDR1 is LGHDT and CDR2 is YNNKEL (reference sequence). The CDR3 coding sequence is TGTGCCAGCACCCCAAGTGTGGGGAGAACTGAAGCTTTCTTT. Its translation is CASTPSVGRTEAFF.

This clone was recorded only once. This chain connects TRBV2 to TRBJ2-7; TRBD1 matches 9 bases. Trimming cost V 6 bases and J 3 bases; bases outside gene matches: 0. The length of the CDR3 is 12 residues. Germline assignment: CDR1 SNHLY and CDR2 FYNNEI. In DNA form, the CDR3 reads TGTGCCAGCAGGACAGGGGGCTACGAGCAGTACTTC. The encoded protein is CASRTGGYEQYF.

This chain joins TRBV7-9 and TRBJ2-7; 9 nucleotides line up with TRBD1. The CDR3 consists of 15 residues. CDR1 SEHNR and CDR2 FQNEAQ come from the germline V gene (reference sequence). Trimming at V came to 3 bases and at J to 3 bases, leaving 6 bases not matched to a gene. CDR3 sequence: CASSLRGDRVYEQYF. The CDR3 DNA reads TGTGCCAGCAGCTTGAGGGGGGACAGGGTCTACGAGCAGTACTTC. Complete variable domain (other parts from reference TRBV7-9 and TRBJ2-7): DTGVSQNPRHKITKRGQNVTFRCDPISEHNRLYWYRQTLGQGPEFLTYFQNEAQLEKSRLLSDRFSAERPKGSFSTLEIQRTEQGDSAMYLCASSLRGDRVYEQYFGPGTRLTVT.

The J gene is TRBJ1-1, the V gene TRBV9, with TRBD1 matching over 8 bases. J was trimmed by 1 base and V by 3 bases; bases with no gene match: 8. The germline V gene has CDR1 SGDLS and CDR2 YYNGEE. The CDR3 spans 16 residues. The CDR3 nucleotides read TGTGCCAGCAGCGATGGATGGACAGGGACGAACACTGAAGCTTTCTTT. Protein: CASSDGWTGTNTEAFF.

The V gene is TRBV5-6, the J gene TRBJ2-1; 10 bases align to TRBD1. J lost 4 bases, V lost 2 bases, and 6 bases had no gene match. Germline CDR1 reads SGHDT; CDR2 reads YYEEEE. The CDR3 has 16 amino acids. The CDR3 sequence is CASSFLGQGGYNEQFF. The DNA of the CDR3 is TGTGCCAGCAGCTTCCTTGGACAGGGGGGATACAATGAGCAGTTCTTC.

J is TRBJ1-6 and V is TRBV4-1, with a tentative D call TRBD1 (5 bases). Trimming stripped 0 bases from V and 9 bases from J, with 12 bases between. The CDR3 is 15 residues long. Germline V gene sequence: CDR1 MGHRA, CDR2 YSYEKL. Here the CDR3 reads CASSQDRPGSSPLHF. Here the CDR3 DNA reads TGCGCCAGCAGCCAAGATAGGCCAGGGTCTTCACCCCTCCACTTT.

V usage is TRBV10-1 and J usage is TRBJ2-2; TRBD1 agrees at 7 bases. The V segment lost 6 bases and the J segment 5 bases; nucleotides outside the gene matches: 3. The germline V gene encodes CDR1 WNHNN and CDR2 SYGVQD (reference sequence). The CDR3 length is 13 residues. CDR3 in amino acids: CASSDRETGELFF. The CDR3, as DNA: TGCGCCAGCAGCGACAGGGAAACCGGGGAGCTGTTTTTT.